The 21 T cell receptor beta chains below all came from one sample that was sequenced in a study of shared clonotypes between healthy human individuals (TCRdb year 2020). Library method: the immunoSEQ multiplex PCR assay. TCRdb carries this immuneACCESS record with in-frame sequences only. Its versions omit some clonotypes, under half of them owing to an unresolved V gene in the studies checked, with the rest unexplained. The sample data list some 1.5 million clones, and roughly 96% of these were observed just once. The ten largest account for approximately 1% of the sample. Sequenced sample: naive CD4+ T cells sorted from blood. The cell subset or site label here, explained by the study, means: CD45RA+ positively selected. The receptors here all came from a man aged 25 to 40 in good health.

The chain uses TRBV7-3 and TRBJ2-5, with D perhaps matching TRBD1 (5 bases). The CDR3 has 13 amino acids. V was cut by 3 bases and J by 2 bases, with 7 bases left in between. Germline V gives CDR1 SGHTA, CDR2 FQGTGA. The CDR3 DNA reads TGTGCCAGCAGCTTCTCAGGGCAAGAGACCCAGTACTTC. It translates to CASSFSGQETQYF.

The chain employs TRBV25-1 and TRBJ2-1, with 9 nucleotides matching TRBD2. This CDR3 contains 15 residues. The V and J ends lost 4 bases and 9 bases, in that order; junction bases with no gene match: 10. CDR1 and CDR2 from the germline V gene are MGHDK and SYGVNS. DNA for the CDR3: TGTGCCAGCAGTGTCACCGGGACTAGCATTGGTGAGCAGTTCTTC. The encoded protein is CASSVTGTSIGEQFF. The full variable domain, with the rest looked up from reference TRBV25-1 and TRBJ2-1, is EADIYQTPRYLVIGTGKKITLECSQTMGHDKMYWYQQDPGMELHLIHYSYGVNSTEKGDLSSESTVSRIRTEHFPLTLESARPSHTSQYLCASSVTGTSIGEQFFGPGTRLTVL.

The chain has TRBV7-2 and TRBJ1-2; 7 positions agree with TRBD1. This CDR3 has 14 residues. V was clipped by 4 bases and J by 1 base; unmatched bases: 3. CDR1 and CDR2 from the germline V gene are SGHTA and FQGNSA. Here the CDR3 reads CASSSQGFNYGYTF. For the CDR3, the DNA is TGTGCCAGCAGCTCACAGGGGTTTAACTATGGCTACACCTTC.

The rearrangement joins TRBV5-1 to TRBJ2-2; maybe TRBD1 (5 bases). Germline loops: CDR1 SGHRS, CDR2 YFSETQ. There are 15 residues in the CDR3. V was clipped by 0 bases and J by 6 bases, with 12 bases between them. CDR3 nucleotide sequence: TGCGCCAGCAGCTTGGACGCAGGGTTGGCCGGGGAGCTGTTTTTT. Translated, it gives CASSLDAGLAGELFF.

The chain uses TRBV7-2 and TRBJ2-7; the match to TRBD1 covers 10 bases. From germline, CDR1 is SGHTA and CDR2 FQGNSA. V lost 0 bases, J lost 9 bases, and 2 bases stayed unmatched. The CDR3 consists of 13 residues. The CDR3 region is CASSLARDRGQYF. The CDR3 coding sequence is TGTGCCAGCAGCTTAGCGCGGGACAGGGGGCAGTACTTC.

This rearrangement joins TRBV18 to TRBJ2-3, with 7 bases that match TRBD2. J was trimmed by 1 base and V by 3 bases; bases with no gene match: 4. Germline V lookup: CDR1 KGHSH, CDR2 LQKENI. CDR3 length equals 15 residues. The CDR3 loop is CASSPGRERTDTQYF. In DNA, the CDR3 is TGTGCCAGCTCACCGGGGCGGGAGCGCACAGATACGCAGTATTTT.

Comments on this clone: Other DNA sequences in this specimen translate into the identical CDR3. This chain links TRBV5-1 with TRBJ2-5; no reliable D call. Germline V gives CDR1 SGHRS, CDR2 YFSETQ. Trimming removed 1 base from V and 5 bases from J, with 9 bases in between. CDR3 length equals 13 residues. The CDR3 spells CASSLRGEETQYF. DNA of the CDR3: TGCGCCAGCAGCTTGAGAGGTGAGGAGACCCAGTACTTC.

The chain combines TRBV18 with TRBJ1-6, with 8 bases identical to TRBD1. V lost 6 bases, J lost 4 bases, and 5 bases stayed unmatched. Per germline, CDR1 KGHSH and CDR2 LQKENI. The CDR3 has 15 residues. The chain's CDR3 is CASSPGQGYNSPLHF. As DNA, the CDR3 is TGTGCCAGCTCCCCTGGACAGGGTTATAATTCACCCCTCCACTTT.

This chain uses TRBV27 with TRBJ2-7; D remains ambiguous. Per germline, CDR1 MNHEY and CDR2 SMNVEV (reference sequence). The CDR3 consists of 13 residues. V was trimmed by 5 bases and J by 2 bases, leaving 10 bases between them. In DNA form, the CDR3 reads TGTGCCAGCAGTCCCCGTGGACCCTACGAGCAGTACTTC. Its translation is CASSPRGPYEQYF.

The genes are TRBV5-1 and TRBJ2-2; D unclear. Germline CDR1 and CDR2: SGHRS and YFSETQ. CDR3 length equals 16 residues. V lost 0 bases and J 3 bases, leaving 12 bases between the germline ends. The CDR3 DNA is TGCGCCAGCAGCTTGGTCAGCCCCAGGTACACCGGGGAGCTGTTTTTT. It specifies CASSLVSPRYTGELFF. Using reference TRBV5-1 and TRBJ2-2 for the parts outside the CDR3, the full variable domain is KAGVTQTPRYLIKTRGQQVTLSCSPISGHRSVSWYQQTPGQGLQFLFEYFSETQRNKGNFPGRFSGRQFSNSRSEMNVSTLELGDSALYLCASSLVSPRYTGELFFGEGSRLTVL.

J is TRBJ2-7 and V is TRBV11-3; 8 nucleotides agree with TRBD1. J lost 1 base, V lost 3 bases, and 5 bases had no gene match. From germline, CDR1 is SGHNT and CDR2 YENEEA. This CDR3 comprises 15 residues. The DNA of the CDR3 is TGTGCCAGCAGCTTCCGGACAGGGTCGTCCTACGAGCAGTACTTC. Residues: CASSFRTGSSYEQYF.

Points on this clone: The sample holds other DNA sequences that translate to the same CDR3. J is TRBJ2-5 and V is TRBV2, with D possibly being TRBD1 (6 bases). The CDR3 is 13 amino acids. V was trimmed by 6 bases and J by 1 base, leaving 9 bases between them. The germline V gene encodes CDR1 SNHLY and CDR2 FYNNEI. Here the CDR3 DNA reads TGTGCCAGCAGCGGACAGACCCAAGAGACCCAGTACTTC. Its protein is CASSGQTQETQYF.

The chain is built from TRBV19 and TRBJ2-5, with TRBD2 matching 7 bases. CDR3 size: 16 residues. V lost 5 bases and J lost 5; bases outside the gene matches: 14. CDR1 and CDR2 from the germline V gene are LNHDA and SQIVND (reference sequence). The CDR3, as DNA: TGTGCCAGTAGTTACACGAGCGGGGATCAGTGGGAGACCCAGTACTTC. Translated: CASSYTSGDQWETQYF.

CDR3 DNA: TGTGCCAGCAGCTTCGACTCGGTTGGGACTAGAGCCTACGAGCAGTACTTC. This encodes CASSFDSVGTRAYEQYF. This chain joins TRBV5-8 and TRBJ2-7; TRBD2 matches at 8 bases. The germline V gene has CDR1 SGHTS and CDR2 YDEGEE. The CDR3 is made up of 17 amino acids. The trim removed 2 bases at V and 2 bases at J, leaving 12 bases unmatched.

The rearrangement uses TRBV5-6 and TRBJ2-3; possibly TRBD1 for D (6 bases). V lost 2 bases and J 0 bases, leaving 10 bases between the germline ends. Per germline, CDR1 SGHDT and CDR2 YYEEEE. The CDR3 sequence is 15 residues long. The CDR3 protein is CASSLGDISTDTQYF. CDR3 nucleotide sequence: TGTGCCAGCAGCTTAGGGGACATTAGCACAGATACGCAGTATTTT.

This rearrangement joins TRBV5-1 to TRBJ2-2; D unclear. The CDR3 is made up of 14 amino acids. Deletions cut 6 bases from V and 2 bases from J, with 11 bases between. Germline CDR1 is SGHRS and CDR2 is YFSETQ. The CDR3 loop is CASKLSDNTGELFF. In nucleotides, the CDR3 is TGCGCCAGCAAACTCTCAGATAACACCGGGGAGCTGTTTTTT.

The chain has TRBV28 and TRBJ2-1, with 7 bases identical to TRBD2. V was clipped by 10 bases and J by 4 bases; unmatched bases: 19. The germline CDR1 and CDR2 sequences are MDHEN and SYDVKM. There are 17 residues in the CDR3. The CDR3 loop reads CATYGRTSLPSYNEQFF. DNA for the CDR3: TGTGCCACCTATGGCAGGACTAGTCTACCCTCTTACAATGAGCAGTTCTTC.

The chain has TRBV14 and TRBJ1-1; possible D gene TRBD1, 6 bases. Germline V gene sequence: CDR1 SGHDN, CDR2 FVKESK. The CDR3 covers 17 residues. Trimming pared 2 bases from V and 4 bases from J, leaving 20 bases between. The CDR3 DNA follows: TGTGCCAGCAGCCAATTTCACTCGGGGGTAGGGGGCACTGAAGCTTTCTTT. Translation: CASSQFHSGVGGTEAFF.

J is TRBJ2-3 and V is TRBV7-2, with TRBD1 matching 9 bases. V shed 4 bases and J 0 bases; nucleotides not matched to a gene: 2. Looked up from germline, CDR1 is SGHTA and CDR2 is FQGNSA. The CDR3 has 15 residues. The CDR3 DNA sequence: TGTGCCAGCAGCTCGACAGGGGGGAGCACAGATACGCAGTATTTT. Translation: CASSSTGGSTDTQYF. The whole variable domain, filled in from reference TRBV7-2 and TRBJ2-3, reads GAGVSQSPSNKVTEKGKDVELRCDPISGHTALYWYRQSLGQGLEFLIYFQGNSAPDKSGLPSDRFSAERTGGSVSTLTIQRTQQEDSAVYLCASSSTGGSTDTQYFGPGTRLTVL.

J is TRBJ1-4 and V is TRBV18; TRBD1 is a possible D gene (6 bases). V gave up 0 bases and J gave up 2 bases, with 13 bases separating them. The CDR3 has 17 amino acids. Germline V gene data show CDR1 as KGHSH and CDR2 as LQKENI. CDR3 sequence reads: CASSPPPQGLTNEKLFF. CDR3 DNA sequence: TGTGCCAGCTCACCACCGCCTCAGGGGCTGACTAATGAAAAACTGTTTTTT. The entire variable domain, with the rest obtained from reference TRBV18 and TRBJ1-4, is as follows: NAGVMQNPRHLVRRRGQEARLRCSPMKGHSHVYWYRQLPEEGLKFMVYLQKENIIDESGMPKERFSAEFPKEGPSILRIQQVVRGDSAAYFCASSPPPQGLTNEKLFFGSGTQLSVL.

This clone has just one count. V and J are TRBV6-5 and TRBJ1-4; TRBD1 might be the D (5 bases). Germline-derived CDR1 and CDR2 are MNHEY and SVGAGI. This CDR3 is 15 amino acids long. Deletions cut 7 bases from V and 8 bases from J, with 20 bases between. The DNA for the CDR3 is TGTGCCAGCACCCGGAAGGGGACCCTGGGGGAAAAACTGTTTTTT. Residues: CASTRKGTLGEKLFF.